One TCR beta chain is described in this entry. Its antigen is undetermined. These data are taken from a study of T-cell memory formation after mild COVID-19. Turning to the study itself: Most TCR clusters belonged to a single donor. Study results and limitations: The study found contracting CD4+ clones mainly in CM and EM and contracting CD8+ clones in EMRA. There was a balanced CD4/CD8 profile in clones contracting day 15 to 85, and later expanders leaned CD4+.

The CDR3 contains 14 residues. The ends were cut back, 5 bases at V and 4 bases at J, with 9 bases in the middle. TCRalpha and TCRbeta libraries used 5'RACE with constant-segment primers and UMIs. One entry per CDR3 protein results from TCRdb running MiXCR on the 5' RACE reads. The data show 150,000 to 200,000 distinct CDR3 sequences, around a tenth seen once. The V call is TRBV12-3 or TRBV12-4, the J call TRBJ1-6, with D possibly being TRBD1 (5 bases). The TCR sequence derives from a man younger than 30 who had mild COVID-19 (a few samples of this study predate the infection). Cell type and time point are not known. Sequenced input: PBMCs or a T cell subset sorted from them (not recorded which). CDR3 residues: CASSGTGYNSPLHF. DNA for the CDR3: TGTGCCAGCAGTGGAACAGGTTATAATTCACCCCTCCACTTT.